This is a list of T cell receptor beta chains from one sample in a study of T cell repertoires in cytomegalovirus infection. For these TCRs, the target antigens are not known. TCRdb analysed the reads with MiXCR anew, one entry per CDR3 protein. The sample carries about 900,000 distinct CDR3 sequences, around 32% recorded once. This specimen consisted of cultured CD8+ T cells from PBMCs, obtained from culture after CMV antigen stimulation. The receptor source for this set is a human donor in good health (CMV status not recorded). Some clones in this sample may be carry-over from other donors' samples. Each CDR3 is given with its conserved first and last residue. D genes are given only for firm matches. Part of the rows lack a size; the others show once, few, many or a class for expanded clones.

>few|TRBJ2-3|-|TRBV12-3/TRBV12-4
CASSLSPLLVF
TGTGCCAGCAGTTTGTCCCCTCTCCTCGTTTTT
>many|TRBJ2-2|-|TRBV7-8
CASSLRGRTGELFF
TGTGCCAGCAGCTTGAGGGGGAGGACCGGGGAGCTGTTTTTT
>few|TRBJ1-1|TRBD1|TRBV6-5
CASSYSPDRGNTEAFF
TGTGCCAGCAGTTACAGCCCGGACAGGGGGAACACTGAAGCTTTCTTT
>few|TRBJ2-1|-|TRBV10-3
CAISVRIRGSSYNEQFF
TGTGCCATCAGTGTTCGTATTCGGGGGAGCTCCTACAATGAGCAGTTCTTC
>-|TRBJ2-5|TRBD1|TRBV12-3/TRBV12-4
CASTGTGGEETQYF
TGTGCCAGCACCGGGACAGGGGGCGAAGAGACCCAGTACTTC
>few|TRBJ2-1|-|TRBV19
CASRTLISSYNEQFF
TGTGCCAGTAGGACTCTTATAAGCTCCTACAATGAGCAGTTCTTC
>-|TRBJ2-1|TRBD1|TRBV5-6
CASSLDGTGPYNEQFF
TGTGCCAGCAGCCTGGACGGGACAGGGCCTTACAATGAGCAGTTCTTC
>-|TRBJ1-5|TRBD1|TRBV6-2/TRBV6-3
CASGDQGGYSNQPQHF
TGTGCCAGCGGCGACCAGGGGGGTTATAGCAATCAGCCCCAGCATTTT
>few|TRBJ2-7|-|TRBV7-9
CASSLPGYYLGEQYF
TGTGCCAGCAGCTTACCAGGGTACTACCTGGGGGAGCAGTACTTC
>-|TRBJ2-3|-|TRBV7-4
CASSLTTYTDTQYF
TGTGCCAGCAGCCTGACTACCTACACAGATACGCAGTATTTT
>-|TRBJ1-4|-|TRBV7-9
CASSIFEANEKLFF
TGTGCCAGCAGCATATTCGAAGCTAATGAAAAACTGTTTTTT
>-|TRBJ2-1|-|TRBV15
CATSRDRVREQFF
TGTGCCACCAGCAGAGATCGCGTGCGTGAGCAGTTCTTC
>-|TRBJ1-1|-|TRBV19
CASSIDLSEMNTEAFF
TGTGCCAGTAGTATAGATCTCTCAGAAATGAACACTGAAGCTTTCTTT